The T cell receptor beta chain described here comes from a study of blood T cell repertoires in COVID-19. Study-level information: Sites across the United States, Italy and Spain contributed samples from acute and convalescent COVID-19. PBMCs, B-cell-depleted T cells, or T cells were the source of the cDNA or gDNA that made up the material.

In the authors' workflow: Estimates of nucleated cell counts were drawn from the amplification of reference gene primers. Data came from immunoSEQ multiplex PCR; TCRdb stores just in-frame clones and leaves some out. The V and J calls and clone size were taken over from that table, and D and trimming were inferred from the DNA. The sample consists of more than 85,000 clones, 81% of them appearing once. The sequencing sample was made of peripheral blood. The source is an elderly man with active or convalescent COVID-19.

CDR3 in DNA: TGTGCCACCAGCGAACAGGGGCGGAAAAGCACAGATACGCAGTATTTT. Protein sequence: CATSEQGRKSTDTQYF. The chain couples TRBV19 to TRBJ2-3; TRBD1 matches 7 bases. CDR1 LNHDA and CDR2 SQIVND come from the germline V gene (reference sequence). The CDR3 loop spans 16 amino acids. With 10 bases clipped from V and 0 bases from J, the junction kept 13 bases outside the gene matches.